This T cell receptor beta chain originates from a study of T cells of healthy individuals. TCRdb re-derived calls from the 5' RACE reads in MiXCR, one entry per CDR3 protein. The top ten clones hold 15% to 20% of a sample with about 53,000 distinct CDR3 sequences, roughly 14% of them seen once. Looked up from germline, CDR1 is SEHNR and CDR2 is FQNEAQ (reference sequence). The CDR3 totals 15 residues. V gave up 5 bases and J gave up 2 bases; unmatched junction bases: 7. The sequence was collected from a human donor in good health. The chain is built from TRBV7-9 and TRBJ2-7; TRBD1 aligns across 9 bases. The CDR3 bases are TGTGCCAGCAGCGTCTCACAGGGGGCGGCCTACGAGCAGTACTTC. Residues: CASSVSQGAAYEQYF.